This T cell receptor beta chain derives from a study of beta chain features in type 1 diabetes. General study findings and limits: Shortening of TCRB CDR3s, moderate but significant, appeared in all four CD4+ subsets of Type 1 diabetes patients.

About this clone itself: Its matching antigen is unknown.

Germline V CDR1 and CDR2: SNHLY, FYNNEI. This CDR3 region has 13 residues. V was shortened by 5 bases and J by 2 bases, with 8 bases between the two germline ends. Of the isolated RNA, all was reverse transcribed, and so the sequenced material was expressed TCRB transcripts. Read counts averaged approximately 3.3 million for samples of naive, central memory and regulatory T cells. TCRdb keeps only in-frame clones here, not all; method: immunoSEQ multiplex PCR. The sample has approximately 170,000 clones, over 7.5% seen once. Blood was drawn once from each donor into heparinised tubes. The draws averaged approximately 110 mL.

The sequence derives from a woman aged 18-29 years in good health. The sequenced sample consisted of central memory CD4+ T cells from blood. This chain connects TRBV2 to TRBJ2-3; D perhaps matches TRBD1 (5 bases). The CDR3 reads CASSLGATDTQYF. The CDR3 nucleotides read TGTGCCAGCAGTCTAGGGGCCACAGATACGCAGTATTTT. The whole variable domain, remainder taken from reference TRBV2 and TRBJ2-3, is EPEVTQTPSHQVTQMGQEVILRCVPISNHLYFYWYRQILGQKVEFLVSFYNNEISEKSEIFDDQFSVERPDGSNFTLKIRSTKLEDSAMYFCASSLGATDTQYFGPGTRLTVL.